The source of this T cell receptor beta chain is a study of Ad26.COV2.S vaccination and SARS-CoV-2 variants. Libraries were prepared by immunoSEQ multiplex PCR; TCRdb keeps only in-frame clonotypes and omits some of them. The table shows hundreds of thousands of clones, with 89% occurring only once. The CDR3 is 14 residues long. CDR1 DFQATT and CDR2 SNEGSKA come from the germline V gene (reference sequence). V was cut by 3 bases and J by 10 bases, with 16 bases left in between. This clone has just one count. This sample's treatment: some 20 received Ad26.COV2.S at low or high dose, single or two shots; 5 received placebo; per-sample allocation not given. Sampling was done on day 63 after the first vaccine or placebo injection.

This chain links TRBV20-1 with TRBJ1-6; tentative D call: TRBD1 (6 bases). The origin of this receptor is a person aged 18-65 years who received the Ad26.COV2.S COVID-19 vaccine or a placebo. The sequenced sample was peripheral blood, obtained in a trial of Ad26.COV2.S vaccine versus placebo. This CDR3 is CSASPGTFNSPLHF. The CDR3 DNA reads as TGCAGTGCTAGTCCAGGGACATTTAACTCACCCCTCCACTTT.